The rows below give T cell receptor beta chains drawn from one sample of a study of blood T cell repertoires in COVID-19. The protocol was immunoSEQ multiplex PCR, while the TCRdb copy is restricted to in-frame clones and leaves out a portion. The sample shows hundreds of thousands of clones, roughly 85% of them seen only once. The specimen was peripheral blood. The receptors shown here come from a woman in her late teens or twenties with acute or convalescent COVID-19. The CDR3 runs from the conserved cysteine through the conserved F or W. The order of the fields is D gene, clone size, V gene, CDR3 length, J gene, CDR3 protein, CDR3 DNA. A D gene is named only where the DNA matches it firmly. Not all rows give a size; the values are once, few, many and, for expanded clones, a class.

D: TRBD2; size: once; V: TRBV3-1/TRBV3-2; length: 19; J: TRBJ2-3; CDR3: CASSHLIPGLAGGPDTQYF; DNA: TGTGCCAGCAGCCATCTCATCCCGGGACTAGCGGGAGGCCCAGATACGCAGTATTTT
D: TRBD1; size: NA; V: TRBV10-3; length: 14; J: TRBJ1-1; CDR3: CAIRLQGENTEAFF; DNA: TGTGCCATCAGGCTACAGGGGGAGAACACTGAAGCTTTCTTT
D: NA; size: few; V: TRBV11-2; length: 14; J: TRBJ2-2; CDR3: CASSSTGGSGELFF; DNA: TGTGCCAGCAGCTCCACTGGCGGCTCCGGGGAGCTGTTTTTT
D: TRBD2; size: few; V: TRBV14; length: 22; J: TRBJ2-7; CDR3: CASSQDLPPGLAGLDGGYEQYF; DNA: TGTGCCAGCAGCCAAGATCTCCCCCCGGGACTAGCGGGATTAGATGGGGGCTACGAGCAGTACTTC
D: NA; size: NA; V: TRBV7-8; length: 17; J: TRBJ2-1; CDR3: CASSLLPWTETYNEQFF; DNA: TGTGCCAGCAGCTTACTTCCTTGGACAGAGACCTACAATGAGCAGTTCTTC
D: TRBD1; size: NA; V: TRBV6-5; length: 14; J: TRBJ1-3; CDR3: CASSRTGVGNTIYF; DNA: TGTGCCAGCAGTCGGACAGGTGTCGGAAACACCATATATTTT
D: NA; size: NA; V: TRBV2; length: 12; J: TRBJ2-7; CDR3: CASSFLSRGQYF; DNA: TGTGCCAGCAGCTTCCTGAGCCGGGGGCAGTACTTC
D: TRBD1; size: NA; V: TRBV11-2; length: 16; J: TRBJ1-6; CDR3: CASSLGGHRGWSPLHF; DNA: TGTGCCAGCAGCTTAGGAGGTCACAGGGGGTGGTCACCCCTCCACTTT
D: TRBD2; size: NA; V: TRBV5-5; length: 17; J: TRBJ2-5; CDR3: CASSLSVGGPGQETQYF; DNA: TGTGCCAGCAGCTTGTCTGTGGGAGGGCCGGGGCAAGAGACCCAGTACTTC
D: NA; size: NA; V: TRBV5-1; length: 15; J: TRBJ2-5; CDR3: CASSLGLGLQETQYF; DNA: TGCGCCAGCAGCTTGGGGCTAGGCTTACAAGAGACCCAGTACTTC
D: TRBD2; size: once; V: TRBV3-1/TRBV3-2; length: 16; J: TRBJ2-1; CDR3: CASSQDPGLAGDEQFF; DNA: TGTGCCAGCAGCCAAGATCCGGGACTAGCGGGAGACGAGCAGTTCTTC
D: TRBD1; size: NA; V: TRBV11-2; length: 16; J: TRBJ1-2; CDR3: CASRPITGAVDYGYTF; DNA: TGTGCCAGCAGGCCCATTACAGGGGCGGTCGACTATGGCTACACCTTC
D: NA; size: NA; V: TRBV27; length: 16; J: TRBJ2-2; CDR3: CASSTGEGPNTGELFF; DNA: TGTGCCAGCAGTACCGGGGAAGGGCCAAACACCGGGGAGCTGTTTTTT
D: NA; size: NA; V: TRBV10-1; length: 13; J: TRBJ1-6; CDR3: CASSGWGDSPLHF; DNA: TGCGCCAGCAGTGGATGGGGGGATTCACCCCTCCACTTT
D: TRBD2; size: NA; V: TRBV2; length: 15; J: TRBJ2-1; CDR3: CASSALLAGGDEQFF; DNA: TGTGCCAGCAGTGCTTTGCTAGCGGGAGGGGATGAGCAGTTCTTC
D: NA; size: NA; V: TRBV5-8; length: 14; J: TRBJ2-3; CDR3: CASSLSRTTDTQYF; DNA: TGTGCCAGCAGCCTATCCCGAACTACAGATACGCAGTATTTT
D: NA; size: NA; V: TRBV11-1; length: 14; J: TRBJ1-1; CDR3: CASSLDRADTEAFF; DNA: TGTGCCAGCAGCTTAGACAGGGCGGACACTGAAGCTTTCTTT
D: TRBD1; size: NA; V: TRBV6-1; length: 14; J: TRBJ1-1; CDR3: CASSDLGQGASAFF; DNA: TGTGCCAGCAGTGATCTGGGGCAGGGGGCGTCAGCTTTCTTT
D: NA; size: once; V: TRBV5-6; length: 14; J: TRBJ1-2; CDR3: CASSPLGANYGYTF; DNA: TGTGCCAGCAGCCCATTAGGGGCTAACTATGGCTACACCTTC
D: TRBD1; size: NA; V: TRBV5-4; length: 15; J: TRBJ2-1; CDR3: CASSLRDRALNEQFF; DNA: TGTGCCAGCAGCTTAAGGGACAGGGCCCTCAATGAGCAGTTCTTC
D: NA; size: NA; V: TRBV5-4; length: 14; J: TRBJ2-7; CDR3: CASSTGYSSYEQYF; DNA: TGTGCCAGCAGCACAGGCTACAGCTCCTACGAGCAGTACTTC
D: NA; size: NA; V: TRBV2; length: 14; J: TRBJ1-2; CDR3: CASSPSINRDGYTF; DNA: TGTGCCAGCAGTCCCAGCATTAACAGGGATGGCTACACCTTC